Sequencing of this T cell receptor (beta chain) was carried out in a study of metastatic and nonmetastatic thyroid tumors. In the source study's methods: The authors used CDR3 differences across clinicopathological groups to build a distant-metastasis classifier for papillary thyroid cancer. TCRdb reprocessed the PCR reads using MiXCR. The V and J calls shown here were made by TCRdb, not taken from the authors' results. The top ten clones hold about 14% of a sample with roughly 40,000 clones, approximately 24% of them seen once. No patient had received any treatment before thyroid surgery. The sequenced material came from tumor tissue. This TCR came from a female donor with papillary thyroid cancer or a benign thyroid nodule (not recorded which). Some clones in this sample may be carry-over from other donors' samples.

CDR3 nucleotide sequence: TGTGCCAGCAGCGAAAGGGGGTATGGCTACACCTTC. Protein: CASSERGYGYTF. The chain uses TRBV6-1 and TRBJ1-2; possible D gene TRBD1, 6 bases. Trimming took 6 bases from V and 5 from J, leaving 10 bases between them. The CDR3 loop spans 12 amino acids. Germline CDR1 and CDR2: MNHNS and SASEGT.